This TCR beta chain appears in the sequencing data of a study of shared clonotypes between healthy human individuals. The CDR3 sequence is 18 residues long. Germline V lookup: CDR1 LGHNA, CDR2 YNFKEQ. V gave up 0 bases and J gave up 0 bases, with 16 bases separating them. Deep was the level at which the assay was run. Ten immunoSEQ deep assay plates were used to sequence the DNA of unsorted PBMCs. In the original workflow: Junction-only immunoSEQ sequences carried no quality scores, so filtering differed. The protocol was immunoSEQ multiplex PCR, while the TCRdb copy is restricted to in-frame clones and leaves out a portion. Clonal size and the V and J genes are those of that table, whereas D and trimming came from the DNA. The repertoire includes some 490,000 clones, 81% of them detected once, and 9.5% to 15% sits in the top ten.

The sequence came from a woman between 35 and 50 years old in good health. Some clones in this sample may be carry-over from other donors' samples. The sequenced sample was PBMCs. V is TRBV4-2 and J is TRBJ2-3; D is perhaps TRBD2 (6 bases). Written as DNA, the CDR3 is TGTGCCAGCAGCCAAGAAGTTAGGGACTTAATGAGCACAGATACGCAGTATTTT. Translating gives CASSQEVRDLMSTDTQYF.